What follows are 18 T cell receptor beta chains derived from one specimen sequenced in a study of shared clonotypes between healthy human individuals. Sequenced by immunoSEQ multiplex PCR; TCRdb stores in-frame clones only, minus some. The table shows some 680,000 clones, with more than 70% occurring only once. Specimen: memory CD4+ T cells sorted from blood. Subset of the sample: CD45RA-negative fraction. Receptor source: a woman in her twenties or thirties in good health.

The genes are TRBV28 and TRBJ2-7; 8 bases match TRBD1. The germline V gene encodes CDR1 MDHEN and CDR2 SYDVKM. Unmatched junction bases numbered 15, after V lost 5 bases and J lost 6 bases. The CDR3 is 16 amino acids. CDR3 residues: CASSTSLARGRSEQYF. DNA of the CDR3: TGTGCCAGCAGTACCTCCCTCGCCAGGGGGCGATCCGAGCAGTACTTC.

The rearrangement links TRBV27 to TRBJ1-4, with TRBD1 matching over 8 bases. This CDR3 spans 15 amino acids. V dropped 1 base and J dropped 3; count of bases not matched to a gene: 1. CDR1 and CDR2 from the germline V gene are MNHEY and SMNVEV (reference sequence). The CDR3, as DNA: TGTGCCAGCAGTTTATTGACAGGGGCTAATGAAAAACTGTTTTTT. Protein: CASSLLTGANEKLFF.

J is TRBJ2-3 and V is TRBV2, with 8 bases matching TRBD1. The CDR3 sequence is 14 residues long. V gave up 6 bases and J gave up 0 bases; unmatched junction bases: 2. Germline CDR1 is SNHLY and CDR2 is FYNNEI. DNA of the CDR3: TGTGCCAGCAGGGGGACAGGTAGCACAGATACGCAGTATTTT. Translating it yields CASRGTGSTDTQYF.

In regard to this clone: Other nucleotide sequences from this sample produce the same CDR3. The rearrangement joins TRBV2 to TRBJ1-3, with D maybe TRBD1 (5 bases). V dropped 4 bases and J dropped 0 bases, with 10 bases sitting between them. The CDR3 covers 15 residues. The V gene's germline CDR1 is SNHLY and CDR2 FYNNEI. In DNA form, the CDR3 reads TGTGCCAGCAGTGGACAGCCGAGCTCTGGAAACACCATATATTTT. Amino acids: CASSGQPSSGNTIYF.

V is TRBV14 and J is TRBJ1-2, with no clear D. Trimming shortened V by 1 base and J by 3 bases, and 6 bases separated the two germline ends. The CDR3 spans 13 residues. Germline-derived CDR1 and CDR2 are SGHDN and FVKESK. The CDR3 bases are TGTGCCAGCAGCCAAGGGAACGACTATGGCTACACCTTC. Protein sequence: CASSQGNDYGYTF.

The chain is built from TRBV4-2 and TRBJ1-5; tentatively, D is TRBD1 (5 bases). Trimming left V 3 bases short and J 7 bases short, with 13 bases between. CDR3 length equals 14 residues. CDR1 is LGHNA and CDR2 is YNFKEQ in the germline V gene. DNA for the CDR3: TGTGCCAGCAGCCAGCCCGGGGGGGAACAGCCCCAGCATTTT. This sequence encodes CASSQPGGEQPQHF.

The chain is built from TRBV10-3 and TRBJ2-7, with 11 bases matching TRBD2. The J segment lost 3 bases and the V segment lost 0 bases, leaving 7 bases of the junction unmatched. The germline gives CDR1 ENHRY, CDR2 SYGVKD. This CDR3 spans 17 amino acids. The CDR3 sequence: CAISESSRLAGGYEQYF. DNA of the CDR3: TGTGCCATCAGTGAGTCGTCCAGGCTAGCGGGAGGCTACGAGCAGTACTTC.

The gene calls are TRBV27 and TRBJ2-3; 7 nucleotides agree with TRBD2. Germline values: CDR1 MNHEY, CDR2 SMNVEV (reference sequence). This CDR3 comprises 16 residues. V trimming: 7 bases; J trimming: 2 bases; junction bases outside the gene matches: 12. CDR3 bases: TGTGCCAGCACCCCACTCCCGGGGAGGGACACAGATACGCAGTATTTT. Residues: CASTPLPGRDTDTQYF.

This clone was seen repeatedly, ten times or more. The genes are TRBV7-9 and TRBJ2-3; D is uncertain. Germline V lookup: CDR1 SEHNR, CDR2 FQNEAQ (reference sequence). V lost 3 bases and J lost 5, with 9 bases in between. This CDR3 is built from 13 residues. The CDR3 region is CASSFTVGDTQYF. For the CDR3, the DNA is TGTGCCAGCAGCTTTACGGTTGGAGATACGCAGTATTTT.

The J gene is TRBJ2-3, the V gene TRBV28; 7 bases align to TRBD2. Germline loops: CDR1 MDHEN, CDR2 SYDVKM. The ends lost 2 bases at V and 2 bases at J; junction bases unmatched: 10. The CDR3 spans 17 residues. CDR3 in amino acids: CASSLALGRGDTDTQYF. In nucleotides, the CDR3 is TGTGCCAGCAGTTTAGCCTTGGGACGGGGGGACACAGATACGCAGTATTTT.

V usage is TRBV28 and J usage is TRBJ2-3; 10 bases fit TRBD2. Germline V CDR1 and CDR2: MDHEN, SYDVKM. CDR3 size: 15 residues. V lost 7 bases to trimming and J lost 2 bases; unmatched junction nucleotides: 6. CDR3 sequence: CASTAGTSDTDTQYF. The CDR3 nucleotides are TGTGCCAGCACCGCCGGGACTAGCGACACAGATACGCAGTATTTT.

The V gene is TRBV6-6, the J gene TRBJ1-2, with 9 bases identical to TRBD1. This CDR3 has 15 amino acids. With V trimmed by 2 bases and J by 8 bases, 9 bases remained unmatched. The V gene's germline CDR1 is MNHNY and CDR2 SVGAGI (reference sequence). The CDR3 nucleotides read TGTGCCAGCAGTTACGTAGACAGGGGGAGAGGCGGCTACACCTTC. Its translation: CASSYVDRGRGGYTF.

The chain employs TRBV2 and TRBJ2-7; D could derive from TRBD1 or TRBD2 (6 bases each). This CDR3 has 16 residues. V lost 5 bases and J 2 bases, leaving 19 bases between the germline ends. Germline V gene data show CDR1 as SNHLY and CDR2 as FYNNEI. CDR3 sequence reads: CASSLGAAGQTYEQYF. CDR3 DNA: TGTGCCAGCAGTTTAGGGGCGGCGGGACAAACCTACGAGCAGTACTTC.

The chain employs TRBV7-9 and TRBJ1-1; D gene ambiguous. The CDR3 contains 15 residues. Between the trimmed V and J ends, which lost 5 bases and 1 base, there was a span of 14 bases. CDR1 SEHNR and CDR2 FQNEAQ come from the germline V gene (reference sequence). CDR3 region: CASSHPKNTNTEAFF. The CDR3, as DNA: TGTGCCAGCAGCCACCCGAAAAATACGAACACTGAAGCTTTCTTT.

The rearrangement joins TRBV28 to TRBJ2-7; D may be TRBD1 (5 bases). V lost 5 bases and J lost 5, with 16 bases in between. Per the germline V gene, CDR1 is MDHEN and CDR2 is SYDVKM. The CDR3 extends over 14 amino acids. CDR3 nucleotide sequence: TGTGCCAGCAGTGCAGCAGGGTTTTCCGACGAGCAGTACTTC. It translates to CASSAAGFSDEQYF.

The chain employs TRBV6-4 and TRBJ1-5, with D maybe TRBD1 (6 bases). V lost 5 bases and J 2 bases, leaving 19 bases between the germline ends. The length of the CDR3 is 17 residues. CDR1 and CDR2 (germline): MRHNA, SNTAGT. The CDR3 reads CASSPIRGSGGNQPQHF. The CDR3 coding sequence is TGTGCCAGCAGTCCGATCAGGGGCTCCGGGGGCAATCAGCCCCAGCATTTT.

This chain's CDR3 is CASSPGQEGSNEQYF. DNA for the CDR3: TGCGCCAGCAGCCCGGGACAGGAGGGGTCTAACGAGCAGTACTTC. The chain links TRBV5-1 to TRBJ2-7; 8 positions agree with TRBD1. The CDR3 spans 15 residues. V lost 4 bases and J lost 5; bases outside the gene matches: 11. Germline loops: CDR1 SGHRS, CDR2 YFSETQ.

This clone turned up a few times. The chain has TRBV7-2 and TRBJ2-5, with D possibly matching TRBD2 (5 bases). CDR1 is SGHTA and CDR2 is FQGNSA in the germline V gene. V was clipped by 1 base and J by 5 bases, with 11 bases between them. The CDR3 is 14 amino acids. In DNA form, the CDR3 reads TGTGCCAGCAGCTTAGGACTAACGGAGGAGACCCAGTACTTC. Protein: CASSLGLTEETQYF.